These T cell receptor beta chains were read from a single sample in a study of cytomegalovirus exposure and HLA in healthy donors. Method: immunoSEQ multiplex PCR; TCRdb's copy keeps in-frame clones and lacks some. Of more than 100,000 clones in the sample, about two thirds were seen once. Sequences were obtained from PBMCs. The origin of the receptors is a woman aged 40 to 55 in good health and CMV-seropositive. The conserved cysteine and the conserved F or W are not part of the CDR3 here.

j_call: TRBJ1-1; v_call: TRBV5-4; cdr3_aa: ASTLRGGGNTEAF
j_call: TRBJ2-1; v_call: TRBV4-3; cdr3_aa: ASSQDGGGDNEQF
j_call: TRBJ1-5; v_call: TRBV7-3; cdr3_aa: ASSAWGGPDSNQPQH
j_call: TRBJ1-4; v_call: TRBV15; cdr3_aa: ATSIGQALF
j_call: TRBJ2-3; v_call: TRBV9; cdr3_aa: ASSASSGDTQY
j_call: TRBJ1-2; v_call: TRBV2; cdr3_aa: ASSEDRDRRLLDGYT
j_call: TRBJ1-5; v_call: TRBV7-2; cdr3_aa: ASSAGWGVDNQPQH
j_call: TRBJ1-2; v_call: TRBV6-5; cdr3_aa: ASTRLDADGYT
j_call: TRBJ1-1; v_call: TRBV5-1; cdr3_aa: ASSQDRDTEAF
j_call: TRBJ2-7; v_call: TRBV5-6; cdr3_aa: ASSFRDWKVEQY
j_call: TRBJ1-1; v_call: TRBV6-1; cdr3_aa: ASSGRLVGTEAF
j_call: TRBJ2-7; v_call: TRBV7-2; cdr3_aa: ASSSGQGWYEQY
j_call: TRBJ2-7; v_call: TRBV2; cdr3_aa: AASRGNPYEQY
j_call: TRBJ1-1; v_call: TRBV7-6; cdr3_aa: ASSSRGVQNTEAF
j_call: TRBJ2-2; v_call: TRBV4-3; cdr3_aa: ASSQNPLTGHGELF
j_call: TRBJ1-5; v_call: TRBV2; cdr3_aa: ASSEQFGNQPQH
j_call: TRBJ1-2; v_call: TRBV2; cdr3_aa: ASSGPDREPSYGYT
j_call: TRBJ1-1; v_call: TRBV6-6; cdr3_aa: ASSSQQNTEAF
j_call: TRBJ2-3; v_call: TRBV6-5; cdr3_aa: ASSFRTSRADTQY
j_call: TRBJ2-7; v_call: TRBV5-6; cdr3_aa: ASSFLTSRAAEQY
j_call: TRBJ2-1; v_call: TRBV2; cdr3_aa: ASSEQGRSSYNEQF
j_call: TRBJ1-1; v_call: TRBV9; cdr3_aa: ASSVNIDTEAF
j_call: TRBJ1-2; v_call: TRBV4-3; cdr3_aa: ASSRDRANYGYT
j_call: TRBJ2-7; v_call: TRBV5-6; cdr3_aa: ASSGLEGQGIQSSYEQY
j_call: TRBJ1-2; v_call: TRBV4-3; cdr3_aa: ASSQVDRVEAYGYT
j_call: TRBJ1-5; v_call: TRBV7-2; cdr3_aa: ASSSEGGQPQH
j_call: TRBJ1-2; v_call: TRBV5-1; cdr3_aa: ASSLAKNYGYT
j_call: TRBJ1-2; v_call: TRBV6-1; cdr3_aa: ASSEHRGAPYGYT
j_call: TRBJ2-7; v_call: TRBV4-1; cdr3_aa: ASSHGQHYEQY
j_call: TRBJ1-1; v_call: TRBV9; cdr3_aa: ASSTLSRGNTEAF
j_call: TRBJ1-2; v_call: TRBV2; cdr3_aa: ASSEAQNYGYT
j_call: TRBJ1-1; v_call: TRBV23-1; cdr3_aa: ASTEEFTEAF
j_call: TRBJ1-1; v_call: TRBV19; cdr3_aa: ASSGGPGRGTEAF
j_call: TRBJ1-2; v_call: TRBV6-5; cdr3_aa: ASSLQGHGYT
j_call: TRBJ2-1; v_call: TRBV7-7; cdr3_aa: ASSPQGGYNEQF
j_call: TRBJ2-3; v_call: TRBV5-1; cdr3_aa: ASSLAASQDTQY
j_call: TRBJ1-2; v_call: TRBV7-2; cdr3_aa: ASSLDSGIRGYT
j_call: TRBJ1-2; v_call: TRBV9; cdr3_aa: ASSVGQGNYGYT
j_call: TRBJ2-7; v_call: TRBV6-5; cdr3_aa: ASSRGRNEQY
j_call: TRBJ1-2; v_call: TRBV19; cdr3_aa: ASSGRTGNYGYT
j_call: TRBJ2-5; v_call: TRBV5-1; cdr3_aa: ASSQFAETQY
j_call: TRBJ1-5; v_call: TRBV5-1; cdr3_aa: ASSLGQGGNQPQH
j_call: TRBJ1-1; v_call: TRBV28; cdr3_aa: ASRGGQGLNTEAF
j_call: TRBJ1-4; v_call: TRBV5-6; cdr3_aa: ASSSGDEGEKLF
j_call: TRBJ1-5; v_call: TRBV6-5; cdr3_aa: ASSSKGSNQPQH
j_call: TRBJ2-5; v_call: TRBV2; cdr3_aa: ASGVSRDRGLRETQY
j_call: TRBJ2-5; v_call: TRBV2; cdr3_aa: ASSQQETQY
j_call: TRBJ2-5; v_call: TRBV7-2; cdr3_aa: ASSLVSTSGARETQY
j_call: TRBJ2-1; v_call: TRBV19; cdr3_aa: ASSGQGPYSEQF
j_call: TRBJ2-7; v_call: TRBV11-2; cdr3_aa: ASSLYDSRSYEQY
j_call: TRBJ2-7; v_call: TRBV4-3; cdr3_aa: ASSQASGLTYEQY